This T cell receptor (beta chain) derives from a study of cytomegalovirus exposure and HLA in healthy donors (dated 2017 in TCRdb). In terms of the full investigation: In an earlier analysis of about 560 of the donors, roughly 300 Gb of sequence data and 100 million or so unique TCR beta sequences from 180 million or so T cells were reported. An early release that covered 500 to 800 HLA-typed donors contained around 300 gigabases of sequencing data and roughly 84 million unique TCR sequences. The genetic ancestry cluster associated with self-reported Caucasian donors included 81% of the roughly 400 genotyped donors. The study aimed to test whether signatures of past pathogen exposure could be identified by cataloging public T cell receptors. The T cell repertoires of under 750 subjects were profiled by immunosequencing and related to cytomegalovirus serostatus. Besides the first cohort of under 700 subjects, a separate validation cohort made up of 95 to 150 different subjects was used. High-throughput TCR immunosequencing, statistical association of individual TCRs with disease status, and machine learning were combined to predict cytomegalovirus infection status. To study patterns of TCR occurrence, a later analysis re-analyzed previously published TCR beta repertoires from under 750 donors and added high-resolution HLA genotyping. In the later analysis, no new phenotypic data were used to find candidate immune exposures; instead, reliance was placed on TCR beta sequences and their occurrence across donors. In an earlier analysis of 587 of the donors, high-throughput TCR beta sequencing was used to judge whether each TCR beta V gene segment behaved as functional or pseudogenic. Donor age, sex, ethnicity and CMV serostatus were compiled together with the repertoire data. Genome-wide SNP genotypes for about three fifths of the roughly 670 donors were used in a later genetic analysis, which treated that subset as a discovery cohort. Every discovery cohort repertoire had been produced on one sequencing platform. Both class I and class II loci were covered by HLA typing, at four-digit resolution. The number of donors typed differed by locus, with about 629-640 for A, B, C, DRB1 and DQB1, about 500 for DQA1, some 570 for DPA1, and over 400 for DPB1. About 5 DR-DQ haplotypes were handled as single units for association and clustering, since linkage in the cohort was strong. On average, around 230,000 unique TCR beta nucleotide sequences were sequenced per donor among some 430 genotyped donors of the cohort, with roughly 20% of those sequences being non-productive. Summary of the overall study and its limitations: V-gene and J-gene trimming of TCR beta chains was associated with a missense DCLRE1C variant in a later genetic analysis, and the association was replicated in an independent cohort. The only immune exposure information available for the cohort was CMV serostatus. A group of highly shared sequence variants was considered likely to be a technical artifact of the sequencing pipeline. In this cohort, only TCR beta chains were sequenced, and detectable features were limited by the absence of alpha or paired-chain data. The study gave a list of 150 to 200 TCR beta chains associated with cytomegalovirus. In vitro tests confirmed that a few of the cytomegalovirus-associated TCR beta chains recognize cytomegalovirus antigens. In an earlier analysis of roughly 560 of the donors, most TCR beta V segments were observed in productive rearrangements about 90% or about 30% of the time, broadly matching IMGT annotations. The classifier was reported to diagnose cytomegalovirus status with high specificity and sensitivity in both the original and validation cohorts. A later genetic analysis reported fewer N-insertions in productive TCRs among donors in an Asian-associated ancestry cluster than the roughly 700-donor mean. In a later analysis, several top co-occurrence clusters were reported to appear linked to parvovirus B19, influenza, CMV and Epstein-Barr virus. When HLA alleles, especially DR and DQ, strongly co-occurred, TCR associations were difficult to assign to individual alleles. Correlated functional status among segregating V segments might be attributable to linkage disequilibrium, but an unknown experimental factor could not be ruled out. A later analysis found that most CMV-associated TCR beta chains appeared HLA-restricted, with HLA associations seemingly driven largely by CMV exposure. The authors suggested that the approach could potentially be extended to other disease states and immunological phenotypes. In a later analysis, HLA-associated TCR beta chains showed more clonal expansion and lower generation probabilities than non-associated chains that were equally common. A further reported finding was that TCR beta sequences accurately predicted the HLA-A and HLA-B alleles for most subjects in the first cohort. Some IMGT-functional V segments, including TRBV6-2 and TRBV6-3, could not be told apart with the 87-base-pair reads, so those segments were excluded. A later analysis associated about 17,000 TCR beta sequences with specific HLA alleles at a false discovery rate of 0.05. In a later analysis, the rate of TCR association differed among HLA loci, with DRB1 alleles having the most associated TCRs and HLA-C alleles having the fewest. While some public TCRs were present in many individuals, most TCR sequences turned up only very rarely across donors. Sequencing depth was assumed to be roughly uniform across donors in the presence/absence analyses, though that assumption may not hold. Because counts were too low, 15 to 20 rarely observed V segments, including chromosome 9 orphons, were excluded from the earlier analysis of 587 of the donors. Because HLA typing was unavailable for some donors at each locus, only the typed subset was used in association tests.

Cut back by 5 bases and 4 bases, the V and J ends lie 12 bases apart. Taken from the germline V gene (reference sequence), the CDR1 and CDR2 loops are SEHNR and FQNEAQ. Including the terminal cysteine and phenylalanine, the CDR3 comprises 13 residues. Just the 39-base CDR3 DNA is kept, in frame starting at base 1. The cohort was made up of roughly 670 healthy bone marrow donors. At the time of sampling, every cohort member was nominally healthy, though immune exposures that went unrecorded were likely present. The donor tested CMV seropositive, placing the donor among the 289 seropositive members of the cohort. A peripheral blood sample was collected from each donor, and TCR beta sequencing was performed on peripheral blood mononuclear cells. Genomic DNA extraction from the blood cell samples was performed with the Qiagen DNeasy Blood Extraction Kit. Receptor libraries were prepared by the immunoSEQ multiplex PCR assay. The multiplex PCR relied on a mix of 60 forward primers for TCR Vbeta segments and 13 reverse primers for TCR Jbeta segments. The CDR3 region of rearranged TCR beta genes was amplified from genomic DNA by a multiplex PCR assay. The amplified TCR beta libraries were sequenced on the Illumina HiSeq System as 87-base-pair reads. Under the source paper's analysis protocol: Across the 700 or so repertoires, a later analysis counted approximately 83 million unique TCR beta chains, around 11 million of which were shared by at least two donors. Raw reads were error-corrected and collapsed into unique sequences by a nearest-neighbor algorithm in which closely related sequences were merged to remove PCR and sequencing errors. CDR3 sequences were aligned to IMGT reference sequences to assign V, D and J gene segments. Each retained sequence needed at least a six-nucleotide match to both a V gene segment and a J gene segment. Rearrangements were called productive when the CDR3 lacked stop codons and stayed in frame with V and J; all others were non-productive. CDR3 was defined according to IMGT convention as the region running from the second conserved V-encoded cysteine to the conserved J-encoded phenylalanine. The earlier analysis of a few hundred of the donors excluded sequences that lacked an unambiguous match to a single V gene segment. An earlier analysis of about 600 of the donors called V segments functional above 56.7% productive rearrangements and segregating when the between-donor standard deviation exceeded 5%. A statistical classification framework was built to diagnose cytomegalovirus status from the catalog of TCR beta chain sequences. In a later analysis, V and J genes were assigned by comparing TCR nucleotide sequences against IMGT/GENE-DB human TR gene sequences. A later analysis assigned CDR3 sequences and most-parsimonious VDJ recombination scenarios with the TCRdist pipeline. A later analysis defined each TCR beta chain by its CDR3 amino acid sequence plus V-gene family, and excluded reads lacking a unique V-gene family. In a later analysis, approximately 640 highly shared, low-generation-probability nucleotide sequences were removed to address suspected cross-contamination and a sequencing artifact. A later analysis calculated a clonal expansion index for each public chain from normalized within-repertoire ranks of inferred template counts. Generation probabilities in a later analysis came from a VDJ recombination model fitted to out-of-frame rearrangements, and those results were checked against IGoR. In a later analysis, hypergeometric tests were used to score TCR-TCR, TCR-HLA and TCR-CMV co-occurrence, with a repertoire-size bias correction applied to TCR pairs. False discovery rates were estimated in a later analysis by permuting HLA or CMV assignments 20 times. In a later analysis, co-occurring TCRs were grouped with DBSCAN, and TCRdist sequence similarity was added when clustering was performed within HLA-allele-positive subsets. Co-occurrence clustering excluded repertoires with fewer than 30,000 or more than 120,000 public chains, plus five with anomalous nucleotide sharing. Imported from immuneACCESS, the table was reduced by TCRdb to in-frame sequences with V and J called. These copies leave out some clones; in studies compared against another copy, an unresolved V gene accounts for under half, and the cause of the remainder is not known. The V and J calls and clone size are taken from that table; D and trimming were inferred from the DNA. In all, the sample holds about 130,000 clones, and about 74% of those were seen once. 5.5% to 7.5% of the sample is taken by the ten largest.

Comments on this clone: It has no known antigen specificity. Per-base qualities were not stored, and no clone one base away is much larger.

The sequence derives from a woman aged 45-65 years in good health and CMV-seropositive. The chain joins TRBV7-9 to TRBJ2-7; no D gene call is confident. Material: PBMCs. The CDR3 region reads CASSPPMRYEQYF. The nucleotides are TGTGCCAGCAGCCCCCCAATGAGGTACGAGCAGTACTTC.